The rows below give T cell receptor beta chains drawn from one sample of a study of PD-1 blockade in mismatch repair-deficient tumors. The table came from immunoSEQ multiplex PCR; TCRdb's copy has only in-frame clones and leaves some out. In the table there are 60,000 to 70,000 clones, approximately 89% of which are singletons. The specimen comprised peripheral blood, sampled 52 weeks after starting pembrolizumab. These receptors were taken from an adult with mismatch repair-deficient cancer. CDR3s include the opening cysteine and the closing phenylalanine or tryptophan. Fields, in order: clone size, CDR3 length, V gene, J gene, D gene, CDR3 protein, CDR3 DNA. A D gene is named only where the DNA matches it firmly. Clone size appears in some rows only: once, few, many, or a class for an expanded clone.

size: -
length: 16
V: TRBV5-4
J: TRBJ2-1
D: TRBD1
CDR3: CASSLERGGHHNEQFF
DNA: TGTGCCAGCAGCCTGGAACGAGGGGGCCACCACAATGAGCAGTTCTTC

size: -
length: 12
V: TRBV4-1
J: TRBJ2-4
D: -
CDR3: CASSLPGGNQYF
DNA: TGCGCCAGCAGCCTCCCTGGTGGTAATCAGTACTTC

size: -
length: 21
V: TRBV19
J: TRBJ2-1
D: TRBD2
CDR3: CASSRGAVTSGRERSYNEQFF
DNA: TGTGCCAGTAGTAGGGGGGCGGTAACTAGCGGGAGGGAGCGCTCCTACAATGAGCAGTTCTTC

size: -
length: 12
V: TRBV25-1
J: TRBJ1-4
D: -
CDR3: CASSDWDGKLFF
DNA: TGTGCCAGCAGTGATTGGGACGGAAAACTGTTTTTT

size: -
length: 14
V: TRBV5-6
J: TRBJ2-7
D: -
CDR3: CASSLSERDHEQYF
DNA: TGTGCCAGCAGCTTGTCGGAACGGGACCACGAGCAGTACTTC

size: -
length: 15
V: TRBV27
J: TRBJ2-7
D: -
CDR3: CASSPYAGQTYEQYF
DNA: TGTGCCAGCAGTCCCTACGCGGGACAGACCTACGAGCAGTACTTC

size: -
length: 14
V: TRBV2
J: TRBJ2-7
D: TRBD1
CDR3: CASSRDRASYEQYF
DNA: TGTGCCAGCAGTAGGGACAGAGCCTCCTACGAGCAGTACTTC

size: -
length: 14
V: TRBV27
J: TRBJ2-7
D: -
CDR3: CASSALFESYEQYF
DNA: TGTGCCAGCAGTGCCCTTTTCGAGTCCTACGAGCAGTACTTC

size: -
length: 16
V: TRBV4-2
J: TRBJ2-7
D: -
CDR3: CASSQVRPNRIYEQYF
DNA: TGTGCCAGCAGCCAAGTACGGCCCAACAGGATTTACGAGCAGTACTTC

size: -
length: 14
V: TRBV5-6
J: TRBJ2-7
D: TRBD1
CDR3: CASSSGTGVYEQYF
DNA: TGTGCCAGCAGTTCCGGGACAGGGGTCTACGAGCAGTACTTC

size: -
length: 17
V: TRBV7-9
J: TRBJ2-5
D: TRBD1
CDR3: CASSLIAGTGDLETQYF
DNA: TGTGCCAGCAGCTTGATAGCCGGGACAGGGGATTTGGAGACCCAGTACTTC

size: -
length: 14
V: TRBV5-5
J: TRBJ2-3
D: -
CDR3: CASSPAESTDTQYF
DNA: TGTGCCAGCAGCCCAGCGGAAAGCACAGATACGCAGTATTTT

size: -
length: 11
V: TRBV29-1
J: TRBJ2-7
D: -
CDR3: CSVLALNEQYF
DNA: TGCAGCGTGCTAGCGTTAAACGAGCAGTACTTC

size: few
length: 12
V: TRBV7-9
J: TRBJ2-1
D: -
CDR3: CASSPDSTPQFF
DNA: TGTGCCAGCAGTCCAGACAGCACTCCACAGTTCTTC

size: -
length: 12
V: TRBV30
J: TRBJ2-4
D: -
CDR3: CAWSVQQNIQYF
DNA: TGTGCCTGGAGTGTACAACAAAACATTCAGTACTTC

size: -
length: 16
V: TRBV7-9
J: TRBJ2-2
D: TRBD1
CDR3: CASSPRTGANTGELFF
DNA: TGTGCCAGCAGCCCACGGACAGGGGCGAACACCGGGGAGCTGTTTTTT

size: -
length: 17
V: TRBV4-1
J: TRBJ1-2
D: -
CDR3: CASRQVGRDRLDYGYTF
DNA: TGCGCCAGCAGACAAGTCGGGCGAGACAGGCTGGACTATGGCTACACCTTC

size: -
length: 15
V: TRBV4-3
J: TRBJ2-7
D: TRBD2
CDR3: CASSLAGSGRREQYF
DNA: TGCGCCAGCAGCTTGGCGGGGAGCGGGAGACGGGAGCAGTACTTC

size: -
length: 15
V: TRBV7-3
J: TRBJ2-5
D: -
CDR3: CASSPGGGAQETQYF
DNA: TGTGCCAGCAGCCCTGGCGGCGGGGCTCAAGAGACCCAGTACTTC

size: few
length: 14
V: TRBV27
J: TRBJ1-2
D: TRBD1
CDR3: CASRGQLREYGYTF
DNA: TGTGCCAGCAGGGGACAGTTAAGGGAGTATGGCTACACCTTC

size: -
length: 16
V: TRBV27
J: TRBJ2-4
D: TRBD1
CDR3: CASTTGQQLAKNIQYF
DNA: TGTGCCAGCACCACGGGACAGCAGCTAGCCAAAAACATTCAGTACTTC

size: -
length: 15
V: TRBV13
J: TRBJ2-7
D: TRBD2
CDR3: CASSSQLAGFWKQYF
DNA: TGTGCCAGCAGCTCACAACTAGCGGGGTTTTGGAAGCAGTACTTC

size: once
length: 13
V: TRBV11-2
J: TRBJ1-2
D: -
CDR3: CASSLRNSYGYTF
DNA: TGTGCCAGCAGCTTAAGAAATAGCTATGGCTACACCTTC

size: -
length: 16
V: TRBV4-1
J: TRBJ2-4
D: -
CDR3: CASSQEPVLAKNIQYF
DNA: TGCGCCAGCAGCCAAGAACCGGTTCTAGCCAAAAACATTCAGTACTTC

size: -
length: 15
V: TRBV27
J: TRBJ1-3
D: -
CDR3: CASSLSGFSGNTIYF
DNA: TGTGCCAGCAGTTTATCAGGTTTCTCTGGAAACACCATATATTTT

size: once
length: 14
V: TRBV6-5
J: TRBJ1-2
D: TRBD1
CDR3: CASSYGDSGYGYTF
DNA: TGTGCCAGCAGTTACGGGGACAGTGGCTATGGCTACACCTTC

size: once
length: 15
V: TRBV11-2
J: TRBJ1-2
D: TRBD1
CDR3: CASSLARTGEDGYTF
DNA: TGTGCCAGCAGCTTAGCACGGACAGGGGAGGATGGCTACACCTTC

size: -
length: 17
V: TRBV21-1
J: TRBJ1-2
D: -
CDR3: CASSKASKGDRSYGYTF
DNA: TGTGCCAGCAGCAAAGCTTCAAAAGGGGACAGATCCTATGGCTACACCTTC

size: -
length: 15
V: TRBV5-6
J: TRBJ2-7
D: -
CDR3: CASSLGGYSIYEQYF
DNA: TGTGCCAGCAGCTTGGGAGGCTACTCTATCTACGAGCAGTACTTC

size: -
length: 16
V: TRBV7-2
J: TRBJ2-6
D: -
CDR3: CASSLGQGSGANVLTF
DNA: TGTGCCAGCAGCTTGGGCCAGGGTTCTGGGGCCAACGTCCTGACTTTC

size: -
length: 17
V: TRBV21-1
J: TRBJ1-1
D: -
CDR3: CASSKETHQQGNTEAFF
DNA: TGTGCCAGCAGCAAAGAGACCCACCAACAGGGGAACACTGAAGCTTTCTTT

size: once
length: 16
V: TRBV11-2
J: TRBJ2-5
D: -
CDR3: CASSIDLTVGEETQYF
DNA: TGTGCCAGCAGCATCGACCTGACAGTAGGTGAAGAGACCCAGTACTTC

size: -
length: 16
V: TRBV11-2
J: TRBJ1-1
D: -
CDR3: CASSLALGRVNTEAFF
DNA: TGTGCCAGCAGCTTAGCCCTAGGACGGGTGAACACTGAAGCTTTCTTT

size: -
length: 16
V: TRBV4-1
J: TRBJ2-4
D: -
CDR3: CASSQLAEIAKNIQYF
DNA: TGCGCCAGCAGCCAACTTGCGGAGATAGCCAAAAACATTCAGTACTTC

size: -
length: 15
V: TRBV28
J: TRBJ2-3
D: -
CDR3: CASSPGWGDTDTQYF
DNA: TGTGCCAGCAGTCCCGGTTGGGGGGATACAGATACGCAGTATTTT

size: -
length: 13
V: TRBV21-1
J: TRBJ1-2
D: -
CDR3: CASSNSQPQGYTF
DNA: TGTGCCAGCAGCAATTCACAGCCACAGGGCTACACCTTC

size: -
length: 15
V: TRBV9
J: TRBJ2-7
D: TRBD2
CDR3: CASSAGGAYTYEQYF
DNA: TGTGCCAGCAGCGCGGGGGGGGCCTACACCTACGAGCAGTACTTC

size: few
length: 13
V: TRBV21-1
J: TRBJ1-3
D: -
CDR3: CASSKVSGNTIYF
DNA: TGTGCCAGCAGCAAAGTTTCCGGAAACACCATATATTTT

size: -
length: 15
V: TRBV9
J: TRBJ2-6
D: -
CDR3: CASSHPGAGANVLTF
DNA: TGTGCCAGCAGCCACCCGGGGGCTGGGGCCAACGTCCTGACTTTC

size: -
length: 14
V: TRBV5-5
J: TRBJ2-5
D: TRBD2
CDR3: CASSLSGGAETQYF
DNA: TGTGCCAGCAGCTTGTCGGGGGGTGCGGAGACCCAGTACTTC

size: -
length: 17
V: TRBV4-2
J: TRBJ1-1
D: -
CDR3: CASSPNDEAGPHTEAFF
DNA: TGTGCCAGCAGCCCAAATGATGAAGCGGGGCCCCACACTGAAGCTTTCTTT

size: -
length: 13
V: TRBV28
J: TRBJ2-5
D: -
CDR3: CASSKELRETQYF
DNA: TGTGCCAGCAGTAAGGAACTCCGGGAGACCCAGTACTTC

size: -
length: 15
V: TRBV19
J: TRBJ2-7
D: TRBD1
CDR3: CASSPGQGASYEQYF
DNA: TGTGCCAGTAGTCCTGGACAGGGGGCTTCCTACGAGCAGTACTTC

size: -
length: 15
V: TRBV5-1
J: TRBJ2-6
D: -
CDR3: CASSLDSSGANVLTF
DNA: TGCGCCAGCAGCTTGGACAGTTCTGGGGCCAACGTCCTGACTTTC

size: -
length: 15
V: TRBV6-5
J: TRBJ2-7
D: TRBD2
CDR3: CASSRGTSGKYEQYF
DNA: TGTGCCAGCAGTCGAGGGACTAGCGGGAAGTACGAGCAGTACTTC

size: -
length: 16
V: TRBV19
J: TRBJ2-1
D: TRBD1
CDR3: CASSAGEQGSYNEQFF
DNA: TGTGCCAGTAGTGCTGGGGAACAGGGGTCCTACAATGAGCAGTTCTTC

size: -
length: 15
V: TRBV10-2
J: TRBJ2-3
D: TRBD2
CDR3: CASSDGGSSTDTQYF
DNA: TGCGCCAGCAGCGACGGCGGGAGCAGCACAGATACGCAGTATTTT

size: few
length: 15
V: TRBV6-5
J: TRBJ2-1
D: TRBD2
CDR3: CASSYGGSSYNEQFF
DNA: TGTGCCAGCAGTTACGGCGGGAGCTCCTACAATGAGCAGTTCTTC

size: once
length: 17
V: TRBV27
J: TRBJ1-1
D: TRBD1
CDR3: CASSYIPGTADGTEAFF
DNA: TGTGCCAGCAGTTACATCCCCGGGACAGCTGATGGCACTGAAGCTTTCTTT

size: -
length: 15
V: TRBV5-4
J: TRBJ2-3
D: TRBD1
CDR3: CASSPRQGKGDTQYF
DNA: TGTGCCAGCAGCCCTCGACAGGGGAAAGGGGATACGCAGTATTTT

size: -
length: 16
V: TRBV7-9
J: TRBJ2-3
D: TRBD2
CDR3: CASSVTGTSGIFTQYF
DNA: TGTGCCAGCAGCGTTACCGGGACTAGCGGGATTTTTACGCAGTATTTT

size: -
length: 16
V: TRBV4-1
J: TRBJ2-7
D: -
CDR3: CASSRTGGDSSDEQYF
DNA: TGCGCCAGCAGCCGGACAGGAGGGGATTCTAGCGACGAGCAGTACTTC

size: -
length: 18
V: TRBV4-2
J: TRBJ2-3
D: TRBD2
CDR3: CASSPGLAGEQSTDTQYF
DNA: TGTGCCAGCAGCCCCGGACTAGCGGGAGAGCAAAGCACAGATACGCAGTATTTT

size: -
length: 15
V: TRBV27
J: TRBJ1-5
D: -
CDR3: CASSLSSVGNQPQHF
DNA: TGTGCCAGCAGTTTATCGTCGGTAGGTAATCAGCCCCAGCATTTT